One sample yielded the 19 T cell receptor beta chains listed below, sequenced in a study of cytomegalovirus exposure and HLA in healthy donors. Produced via immunoSEQ multiplex PCR; TCRdb's table is partial and in-frame only. The profile shows 100,000 to 150,000 clones, 89% of them singletons. The specimen sequenced was PBMCs. The receptors originated from a young woman in good health and CMV-seronegative.

The chain carries TRBV11-2 and TRBJ1-1; D is ambiguous. Germline CDR1 is SGHAT and CDR2 is FQNNGV. The CDR3 runs to 16 residues. Deletions cut 1 base from V and 0 bases from J, with 12 bases between. The CDR3 DNA reads TGTGCCAGCAGCTTAGGGTTCGGGGTTGTGAACACTGAAGCTTTCTTT. It encodes CASSLGFGVVNTEAFF.

The J gene is TRBJ2-1, the V gene TRBV5-1; 7 nucleotides line up with TRBD2. This CDR3 region has 16 residues. Germline V gene lookup returns CDR1 SGHRS and CDR2 YFSETQ. V lost 0 bases to trimming and J lost 4 bases; unmatched junction nucleotides: 7. The CDR3 DNA sequence: TGCGCCAGCAGCTTGGCCGGGGCGGGAGCGTACAATGAGCAGTTCTTC. Its translation is CASSLAGAGAYNEQFF.

V usage is TRBV9 and J usage is TRBJ2-1; 9 bases map to TRBD2. The CDR3 extends over 17 amino acids. V gave up 4 bases and J gave up 2 bases; unmatched junction bases: 10. The germline V gene has CDR1 SGDLS and CDR2 YYNGEE. The CDR3 DNA reads TGTGCCAGCAGCCCGGAGGGACTAGCTGTAACCTACAATGAGCAGTTCTTC. This gives the protein CASSPEGLAVTYNEQFF.

The V call is TRBV27, the J call TRBJ2-7; 8 bases match TRBD1. CDR3 length: 16 amino acids. V was pared by 4 bases and J by 2 bases, with 10 bases of the junction left unmatched. CDR1 is MNHEY, CDR2 SMNVEV, per germline (reference sequence). CDR3 residues: CASSSTLRTGTYEQYF. The CDR3 DNA is TGTGCCAGCAGTTCAACCCTCCGGACAGGGACCTACGAGCAGTACTTC.

This clone appeared once. J is TRBJ2-3 and V is TRBV27, with D tentatively TRBD2 (6 bases). Trimming left V 5 bases short and J 4 bases short, with 19 bases between. From germline, CDR1 is MNHEY and CDR2 SMNVEV (reference sequence). CDR3 length: 16 residues. The CDR3 DNA sequence: TGTGCCAGCAGTCCTTCTTTCGGCGGGACGGCAGATACGCAGTATTTT. Translating gives CASSPSFGGTADTQYF.

The V call is TRBV4-1, the J call TRBJ2-1; D is possibly TRBD2 (7 bases). V lost 1 base and J lost 5, with 15 bases in between. The length of the CDR3 is 16 residues. Germline CDR1 is MGHRA and CDR2 is YSYEKL. CDR3 in DNA: TGCGCCAGCAGCCAAGTAAGGGGGGGGGCTCACAATGAGCAGTTCTTC. Residues: CASSQVRGGAHNEQFF.

This rearrangement joins TRBV25-1 to TRBJ1-1, with D possibly matching TRBD1 (5 bases). V lost 2 bases and J 6 bases, leaving 16 bases between the germline ends. CDR3 size: 15 residues. From germline, CDR1 is MGHDK and CDR2 SYGVNS. The DNA for the CDR3 is TGTGCCAGCAGTGAAGCTACGGGGGAGGGCGCTGAAGCTTTCTTT. It encodes CASSEATGEGAEAFF.

The J gene is TRBJ1-5, the V gene TRBV6-1, with TRBD1 as a possible D gene (5 bases). The CDR3 is 13 amino acids. The V end lost 5 bases, the J end lost 5 bases, and 10 bases lay between the germline ends. Per germline, CDR1 MNHNS and CDR2 SASEGT. CDR3 amino acids: CASSWGGDQPQHF. The CDR3 coding sequence is TGTGCCAGCAGTTGGGGGGGGGATCAGCCCCAGCATTTT.

The chain joins TRBV7-9 to TRBJ1-1, with a tentative D call TRBD1 (6 bases). CDR1 is SEHNR and CDR2 is FQNEAQ in the germline V gene (reference sequence). The CDR3 loop spans 13 amino acids. V gave up 6 bases and J gave up 1 base, with 9 bases separating them. Here the CDR3 reads CASRWTENTEAFF. The CDR3 bases are TGTGCCAGCAGGTGGACAGAGAACACTGAAGCTTTCTTT.

This chain links TRBV11-2 with TRBJ2-1, with D perhaps TRBD1 (6 bases). Trimming stripped 5 bases from V and 7 bases from J, with 18 bases between. The germline V gene encodes CDR1 SGHAT and CDR2 FQNNGV. The CDR3 extends over 15 amino acids. The chain's CDR3 is CASSPGVLGANEQFF. In DNA, the CDR3 is TGTGCCAGCAGCCCAGGGGTATTAGGGGCGAATGAGCAGTTCTTC.

The chain has TRBV4-1 and TRBJ2-5; 10 positions match TRBD1. V lost 3 bases, J lost 2 bases, and 9 bases stayed unmatched. Germline V lookup: CDR1 MGHRA, CDR2 YSYEKL. The CDR3 covers 17 residues. CDR3 in DNA: TGCGCCAGCAGCCATGGACGGGACAGGGGTCGACAAGAGACCCAGTACTTC. It codes for CASSHGRDRGRQETQYF.

The genes are TRBV25-1 and TRBJ2-7, with TRBD2 matching over 10 bases. This CDR3 has 15 residues. Germline assignment: CDR1 MGHDK and CDR2 SYGVNS. Trimming removed 4 bases from V and 3 bases from J; junction bases left unmatched: 6. CDR3 DNA: TGTGCCAGCAGTGGACTAGCGGGCCTCCACTACGAGCAGTACTTC. The encoded protein is CASSGLAGLHYEQYF.

This clone occurred once. The gene calls are TRBV27 and TRBJ2-2, with 7 nucleotides matching TRBD1. Germline CDR1 MNHEY, CDR2 SMNVEV (reference sequence). This CDR3 comprises 15 residues. V gave up 5 bases and J gave up 0 bases; unmatched junction bases: 3. The CDR3 protein is CASSTGTANTGELFF. In DNA, the CDR3 is TGTGCCAGCAGTACCGGGACAGCGAACACCGGGGAGCTGTTTTTT.

The chain combines TRBV4-1 with TRBJ2-7; 10 nucleotides match TRBD2. The CDR3 extends over 15 amino acids. The V gene's germline CDR1 is MGHRA and CDR2 YSYEKL. Trimming removed 4 bases from V and 0 bases from J; junction bases left unmatched: 3. CDR3 residues: CASSRVAGGSYEQYF. The CDR3 DNA follows: TGCGCCAGCAGCCGTGTAGCGGGGGGCTCCTACGAGCAGTACTTC.

This clone was picked up a small number of times. The genes are TRBV9 and TRBJ2-1; weak D call: TRBD2 (6 bases). This CDR3 has 14 residues. In germline, CDR1 is SGDLS, CDR2 YYNGEE. The V gene lost 0 bases and the J gene lost 7 bases, with 11 bases spanning the gap. Here the CDR3 DNA reads TGTGCCAGCAGCGTAGAGACTAGTCGAAATGAGCAGTTCTTC. Its translation: CASSVETSRNEQFF.

The V gene is TRBV10-3, the J gene TRBJ2-3; maybe TRBD1 (6 bases). V shed 6 bases and J shed 4 bases, with 14 bases lying between them. CDR3 length: 14 amino acids. Germline V gives CDR1 ENHRY, CDR2 SYGVKD. In DNA form, the CDR3 reads TGTGCCATCAGGGGGACACCTACCGCAGATACGCAGTATTTT. The encoded protein is CAIRGTPTADTQYF.

A few counts support this clone. The chain joins TRBV11-2 to TRBJ1-1; 12 nucleotides match TRBD1. With V trimmed by 5 bases and J by 11 bases, 3 bases remained unmatched. The CDR3 is made up of 12 amino acids. Germline loops: CDR1 SGHAT, CDR2 FQNNGV. CDR3 bases: TGTGCCAGCAGCCGGGACAGGGGGCTGGCTTTCTTT. As protein: CASSRDRGLAFF.

The genes are TRBV5-1 and TRBJ2-3; weak D call: TRBD2 (6 bases). Deletions cut 2 bases from V and 0 bases from J, with 7 bases between. The CDR3 consists of 14 residues. CDR1 and CDR2 (germline): SGHRS, YFSETQ. As DNA, the CDR3 is TGCGCCAGCAGCTTAAGCGGGAGCACAGATACGCAGTATTTT. Amino acid sequence: CASSLSGSTDTQYF.

The chain has TRBV10-2 and TRBJ2-7; D ambiguous. CDR1 WSHSY and CDR2 SAAADI come from the germline V gene. The CDR3 length is 13 residues. Trimming left V 2 bases short and J 7 bases short, with 12 bases between. The CDR3 region has the DNA TGCGCCAGCAGTGAGGGTCGGGTATGGGAGCAGTACTTC. Protein sequence: CASSEGRVWEQYF.